This TCR beta chain was profiled in a study of radiation and T cells in renal cell carcinoma. This sample's time point: blood 4 weeks post-SBRT, at nephrectomy. The treatment here: 15 Gy SBRT to primary tumor, nephrectomy 4 weeks later. The CDR3 runs 15 residues. Germline V gives CDR1 SGHRS, CDR2 YFSETQ. Trimming cost V 5 bases and J 1 base; bases outside gene matches: 6. The repertoire was sequenced with immunoSEQ multiplex PCR; TCRdb's copy has only in-frame clones and lacks some. This table holds 50,000 to 70,000 clones, about 74% found once. In this sample, this clone turned up many times. The sample in question was blood, obtained from a patient whose treatment included radiotherapy and nephrectomy. The chain employs TRBV5-1 and TRBJ2-5; 9 positions agree with TRBD2. This sequence was found in a man aged 55 to 69 with renal cell carcinoma. CDR3: CASRRASGVQETQYF. The CDR3 DNA reads as TGCGCCAGCAGACGGGCTAGCGGGGTCCAAGAGACCCAGTACTTC.